The clone carrying this T cell receptor (beta chain) has more than one count but fewer than ten. This sample is part of a study of T-cell memory formation after mild COVID-19. In TCRdb, the 5' RACE reads were re-called with MiXCR into one record per CDR3 protein. The sample lists hundreds of thousands of distinct CDR3 sequences, roughly 20% occurring once. From germline, CDR1 is MNHEY and CDR2 SVGEGT. CDR3 length: 16 residues. V lost 3 bases and J 5 bases, leaving 17 bases between the germline ends. The chain joins TRBV6-2 or TRBV6-3 to TRBJ2-1; possible D gene TRBD1, 6 bases. Sequenced: PBMCs or a T cell subset sorted from them (not recorded which). The receptor was derived from an adult woman who had mild COVID-19 (a few samples of this study predate the infection). Cell type and time point are not known. CDR3 sequence reads: CASSYSPGQLDNEQFF. The CDR3 DNA follows: TGTGCCAGCAGTTATTCCCCGGGACAATTAGACAATGAGCAGTTCTTC.